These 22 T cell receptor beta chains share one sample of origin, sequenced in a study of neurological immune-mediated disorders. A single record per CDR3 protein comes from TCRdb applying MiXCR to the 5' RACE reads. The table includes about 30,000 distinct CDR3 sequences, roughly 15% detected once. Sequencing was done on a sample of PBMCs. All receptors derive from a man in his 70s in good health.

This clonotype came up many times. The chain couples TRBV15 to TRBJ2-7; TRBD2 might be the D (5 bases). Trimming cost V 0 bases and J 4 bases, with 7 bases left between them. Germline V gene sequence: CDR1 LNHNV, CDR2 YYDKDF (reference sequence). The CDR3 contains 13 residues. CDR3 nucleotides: TGTGCCACCAGCAGAGAAGAGGGTTACGAGCAGTACTTC. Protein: CATSREEGYEQYF.

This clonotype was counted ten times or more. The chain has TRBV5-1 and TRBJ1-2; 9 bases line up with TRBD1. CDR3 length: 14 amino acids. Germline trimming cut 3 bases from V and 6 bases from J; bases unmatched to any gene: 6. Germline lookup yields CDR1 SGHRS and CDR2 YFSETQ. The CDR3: CASSYGQGRDGYTF. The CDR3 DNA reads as TGCGCCAGCAGCTATGGACAGGGGCGGGATGGCTACACCTTC.

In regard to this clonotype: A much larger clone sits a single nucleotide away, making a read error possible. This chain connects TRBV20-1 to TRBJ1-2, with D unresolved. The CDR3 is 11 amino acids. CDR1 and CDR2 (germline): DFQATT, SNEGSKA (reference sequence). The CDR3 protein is CSASTIDGCTF. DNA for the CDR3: TGCAGTGCTAGCACGATCGATGGCTGCACCTTC.

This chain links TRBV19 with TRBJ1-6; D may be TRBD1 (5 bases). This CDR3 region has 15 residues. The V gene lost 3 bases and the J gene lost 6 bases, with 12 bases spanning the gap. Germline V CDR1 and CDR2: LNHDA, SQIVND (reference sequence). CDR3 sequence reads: CASSIIGTRNSPLHF. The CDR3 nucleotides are TGTGCCAGTAGTATTATTGGGACGCGTAATTCACCCCTCCACTTT.

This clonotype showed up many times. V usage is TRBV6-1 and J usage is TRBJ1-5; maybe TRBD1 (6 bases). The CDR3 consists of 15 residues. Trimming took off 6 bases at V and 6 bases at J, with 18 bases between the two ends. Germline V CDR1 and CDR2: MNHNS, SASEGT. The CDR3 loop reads CASRVLSQGPQPQHF. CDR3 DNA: TGTGCCAGCAGAGTCTTATCACAGGGCCCTCAGCCCCAGCATTTT.

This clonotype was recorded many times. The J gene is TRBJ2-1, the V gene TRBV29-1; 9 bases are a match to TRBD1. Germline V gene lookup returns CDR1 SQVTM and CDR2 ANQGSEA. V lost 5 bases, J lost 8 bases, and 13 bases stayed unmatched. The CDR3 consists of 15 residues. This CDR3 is CSVYSGDRVKDEQFF. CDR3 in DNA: TGCAGCGTTTACTCCGGGGACAGGGTAAAGGATGAGCAGTTCTTC.

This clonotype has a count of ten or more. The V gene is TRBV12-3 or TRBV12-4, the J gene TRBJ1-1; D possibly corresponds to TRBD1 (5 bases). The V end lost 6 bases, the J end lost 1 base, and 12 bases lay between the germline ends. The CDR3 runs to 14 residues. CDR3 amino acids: CASSRTGPNTEAFF. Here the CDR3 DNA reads TGTGCCAGCAGCCGGACGGGGCCGAACACTGAAGCTTTCTTT.

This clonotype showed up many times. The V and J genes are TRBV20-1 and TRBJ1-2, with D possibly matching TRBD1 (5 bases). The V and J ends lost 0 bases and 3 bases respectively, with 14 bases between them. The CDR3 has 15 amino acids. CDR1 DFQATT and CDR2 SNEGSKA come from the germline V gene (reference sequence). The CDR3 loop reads CSARDSVMGDYGYTF. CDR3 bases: TGCAGTGCTAGAGATTCGGTCATGGGGGACTATGGCTACACCTTC.

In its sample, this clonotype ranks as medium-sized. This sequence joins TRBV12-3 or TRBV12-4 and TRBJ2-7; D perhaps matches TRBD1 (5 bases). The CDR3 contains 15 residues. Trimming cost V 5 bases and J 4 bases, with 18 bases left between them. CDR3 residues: CASSPPQGGRYEQYF. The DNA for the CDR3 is TGTGCCAGCAGTCCACCCCAGGGCGGCCGGTACGAGCAGTACTTC.

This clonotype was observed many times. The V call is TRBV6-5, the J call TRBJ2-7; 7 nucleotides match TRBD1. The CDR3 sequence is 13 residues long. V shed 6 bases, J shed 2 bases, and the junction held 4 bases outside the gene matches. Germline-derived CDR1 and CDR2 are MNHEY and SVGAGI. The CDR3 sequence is CASRRDSTYEQYF. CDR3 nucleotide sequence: TGTGCCAGCAGAAGGGACAGTACCTACGAGCAGTACTTC.

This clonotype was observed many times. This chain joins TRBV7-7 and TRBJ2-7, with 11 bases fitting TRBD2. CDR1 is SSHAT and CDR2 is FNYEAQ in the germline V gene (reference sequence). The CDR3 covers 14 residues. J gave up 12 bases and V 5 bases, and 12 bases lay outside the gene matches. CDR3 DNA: TGTGCCAGCAGCGGTACTAGCGGGGGCTCCGAGAGGTACTTC. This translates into CASSGTSGGSERYF.

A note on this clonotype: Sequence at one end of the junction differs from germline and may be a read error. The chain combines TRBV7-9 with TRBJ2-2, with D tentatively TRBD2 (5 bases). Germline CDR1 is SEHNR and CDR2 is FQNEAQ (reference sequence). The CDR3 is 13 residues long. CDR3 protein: CDSSLLNTGELFF. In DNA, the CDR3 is TGTGACAGCAGCTTACTGAACACCGGGGAGCTATTTTTT.

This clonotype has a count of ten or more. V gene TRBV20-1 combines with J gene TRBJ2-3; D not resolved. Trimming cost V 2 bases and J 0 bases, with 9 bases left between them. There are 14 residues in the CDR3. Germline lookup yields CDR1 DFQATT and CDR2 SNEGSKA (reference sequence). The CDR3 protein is CSARRQTSTDTQYF. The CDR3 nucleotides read TGCAGTGCTAGAAGGCAGACTAGCACAGATACGCAGTATTTT.

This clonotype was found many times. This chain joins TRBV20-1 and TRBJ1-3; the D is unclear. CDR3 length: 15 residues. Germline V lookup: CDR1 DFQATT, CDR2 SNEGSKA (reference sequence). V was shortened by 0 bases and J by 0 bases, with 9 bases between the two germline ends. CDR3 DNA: TGCAGTGCTAGAGACCAGTCGGGCTCTGGAAACACCATATATTTT. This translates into CSARDQSGSGNTIYF.

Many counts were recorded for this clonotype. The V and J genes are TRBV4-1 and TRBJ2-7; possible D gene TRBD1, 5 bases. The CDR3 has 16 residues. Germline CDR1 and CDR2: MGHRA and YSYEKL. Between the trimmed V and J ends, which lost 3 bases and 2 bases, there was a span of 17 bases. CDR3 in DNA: TGCGCCAGCAGCCATCCCGGGCAGGGCTACCCCTACGAGCAGTACTTC. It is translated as CASSHPGQGYPYEQYF.

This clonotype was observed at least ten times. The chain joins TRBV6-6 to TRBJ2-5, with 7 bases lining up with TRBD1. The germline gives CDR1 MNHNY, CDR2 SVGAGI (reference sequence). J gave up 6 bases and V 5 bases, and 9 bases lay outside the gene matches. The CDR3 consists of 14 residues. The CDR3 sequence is CASSNPGQRKTQYF. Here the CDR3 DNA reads TGTGCCAGCAGTAACCCGGGACAGCGAAAGACCCAGTACTTC.

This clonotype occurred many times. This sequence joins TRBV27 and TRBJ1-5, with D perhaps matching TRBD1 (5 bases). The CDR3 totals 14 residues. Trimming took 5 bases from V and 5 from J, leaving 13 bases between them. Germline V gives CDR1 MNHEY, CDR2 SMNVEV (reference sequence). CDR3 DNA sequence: TGTGCCAGCAGTGCGGTAAGGGGTCATCAGCCCCAGCATTTT. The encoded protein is CASSAVRGHQPQHF.

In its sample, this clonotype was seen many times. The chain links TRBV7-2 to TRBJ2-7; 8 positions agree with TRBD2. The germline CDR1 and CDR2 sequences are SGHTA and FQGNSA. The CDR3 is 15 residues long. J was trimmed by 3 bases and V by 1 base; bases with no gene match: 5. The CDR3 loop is CASSLVSTSGYEQYF. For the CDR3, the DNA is TGTGCCAGCAGCTTAGTCTCTACTAGCGGCTACGAGCAGTACTTC. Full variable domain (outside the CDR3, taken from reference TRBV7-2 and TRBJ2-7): GAGVSQSPSNKVTEKGKDVELRCDPISGHTALYWYRQSLGQGLEFLIYFQGNSAPDKSGLPSDRFSAERTGGSVSTLTIQRTQQEDSAVYLCASSLVSTSGYEQYFGPGTRLTVT.

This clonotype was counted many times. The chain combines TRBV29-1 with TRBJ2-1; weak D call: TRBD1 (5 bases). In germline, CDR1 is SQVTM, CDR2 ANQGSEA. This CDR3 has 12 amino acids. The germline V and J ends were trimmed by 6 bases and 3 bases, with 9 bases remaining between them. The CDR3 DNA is TGCAGCGTGGGGCGAAGCTACAATGAGCAGTTCTTC. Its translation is CSVGRSYNEQFF.

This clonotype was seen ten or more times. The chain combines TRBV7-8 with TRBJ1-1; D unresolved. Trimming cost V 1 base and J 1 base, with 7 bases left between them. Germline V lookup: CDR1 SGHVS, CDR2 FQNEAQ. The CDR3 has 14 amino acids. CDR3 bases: TGTGCCAGCAGCTTAGGTGGGAAGAACACTGAAGCTTTCTTT. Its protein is CASSLGGKNTEAFF. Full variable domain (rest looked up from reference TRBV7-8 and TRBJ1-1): GAGVSQSPRYKVAKRGQDVALRCDPISGHVSLFWYQQALGQGPEFLTYFQNEAQLDKSGLPSDRFFAERPEGSVSTLKIQRTQQEDSAVYLCASSLGGKNTEAFFGQGTRLTVV.

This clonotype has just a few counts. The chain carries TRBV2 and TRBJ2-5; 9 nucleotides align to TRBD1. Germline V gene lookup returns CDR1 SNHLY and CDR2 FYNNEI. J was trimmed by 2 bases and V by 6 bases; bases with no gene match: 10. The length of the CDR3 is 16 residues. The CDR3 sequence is CASRASGTGYQETQYF. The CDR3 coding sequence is TGTGCCAGCAGAGCATCCGGGACAGGGTATCAAGAGACCCAGTACTTC. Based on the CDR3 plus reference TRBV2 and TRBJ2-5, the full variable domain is EPEVTQTPSHQVTQMGQEVILRCVPISNHLYFYWYRQILGQKVEFLVSFYNNEISEKSEIFDDQFSVERPDGSNFTLKIRSTKLEDSAMYFCASRASGTGYQETQYFGPGTRLLVL.

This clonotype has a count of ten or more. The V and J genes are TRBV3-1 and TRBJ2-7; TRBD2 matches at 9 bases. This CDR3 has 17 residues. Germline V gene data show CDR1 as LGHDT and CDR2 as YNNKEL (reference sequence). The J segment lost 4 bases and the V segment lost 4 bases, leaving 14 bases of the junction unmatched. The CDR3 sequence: CASSPLRLAVGLYEQYF. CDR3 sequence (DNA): TGTGCCAGCAGCCCCTTAAGACTAGCGGTCGGGTTGTACGAGCAGTACTTC.